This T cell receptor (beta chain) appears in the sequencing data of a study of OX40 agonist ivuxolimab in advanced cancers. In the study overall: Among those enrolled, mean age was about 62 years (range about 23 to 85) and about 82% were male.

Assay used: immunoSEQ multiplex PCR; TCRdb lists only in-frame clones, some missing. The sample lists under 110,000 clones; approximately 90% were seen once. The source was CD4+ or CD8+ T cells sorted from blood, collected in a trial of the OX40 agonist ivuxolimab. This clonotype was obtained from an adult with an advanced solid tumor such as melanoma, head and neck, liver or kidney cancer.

The CDR3 region is CASSFGQGSETQYF. In DNA, the CDR3 is TGTGCCAGCAGCTTTGGACAGGGTTCGGAGACCCAGTACTTC. The rearrangement joins TRBV7-9 to TRBJ2-5, with 8 bases aligning to TRBD1. V shed 3 bases, J shed 5 bases, and the junction held 5 bases outside the gene matches. Germline assignment: CDR1 SEHNR and CDR2 FQNEAQ (reference sequence). This CDR3 spans 14 amino acids. The variable domain in full, completed from reference TRBV7-9 and TRBJ2-5, reads DTGVSQNPRHKITKRGQNVTFRCDPISEHNRLYWYRQTLGQGPEFLTYFQNEAQLEKSRLLSDRFSAERPKGSFSTLEIQRTEQGDSAMYLCASSFGQGSETQYFGPGTRLLVL.